These 30 T cell receptor beta chains were sequenced from one sample in a study of T cell responses to AZD1222 COVID-19 vaccine. Data came from immunoSEQ multiplex PCR; TCRdb stores just in-frame clones and leaves some out. Found here are 170,000 or so clones, 87% of them singletons; the top ten hold around 3%. Sequenced material: peripheral blood, taken on day 0 of AZD1222 vaccination. The origin of the receptors is an adult in good health.

This chain joins TRBV19 and TRBJ2-1, with 7 bases identical to TRBD2. The CDR3 is made up of 14 amino acids. Germline CDR1 and CDR2: LNHDA and SQIVND (reference sequence). Trimming at V came to 2 bases and at J to 6 bases, leaving 4 bases not matched to a gene. CDR3 nucleotides: TGTGCCAGTAGTATATCGCGGGAGAGCAATGAGCAGTTCTTC. Translation gives CASSISRESNEQFF.

This clone was counted once. The chain links TRBV12-5 to TRBJ1-6, with D perhaps TRBD1 (5 bases). This CDR3 spans 18 amino acids. Germline lookup yields CDR1 LGHNT and CDR2 FRNRAP. Trimming removed 1 base at V and 9 bases at J, with 22 bases between. The CDR3 loop is CASGLAPSGGRVSSPLHF. The CDR3 DNA reads as TGTGCTAGTGGTTTGGCCCCCTCGGGGGGAAGGGTTAGTTCACCCCTCCACTTT. Looking up the rest from reference TRBV12-5 and TRBJ1-6 gives the full variable domain: DARVTQTPRHKVTEMGQEVTMRCQPILGHNTVFWYRQTMMQGLELLAYFRNRAPLDDSGMPKDRFSAEMPDATLATLKIQPSEPRDSAVYFCASGLAPSGGRVSSPLHFGNGTRLTVT.

V gene TRBV7-9 combines with J gene TRBJ2-1; D is uncertain. The CDR3 length is 13 residues. V lost 1 base and J lost 3, with 4 bases in between. Germline V gene sequence: CDR1 SEHNR, CDR2 FQNEAQ (reference sequence). CDR3 DNA sequence: TGTGCCAGCAGCTTAGTAGTCTACAATGAGCAGTTCTTC. Translation: CASSLVVYNEQFF.

The chain carries TRBV28 and TRBJ2-7; possible D gene TRBD1, 6 bases. CDR1 and CDR2 from the germline V gene are MDHEN and SYDVKM. Deletions cut 2 bases from V and 3 bases from J, with 17 bases between. The CDR3 loop spans 16 amino acids. The DNA for the CDR3 is TGTGCCAGCAGTTTAGTTGGTGAGGGGGTAAGCTACGAGCAGTACTTC. Protein: CASSLVGEGVSYEQYF.

The J gene is TRBJ2-5, the V gene TRBV11-2; 8 nucleotides line up with TRBD2. This CDR3 has 15 residues. J gave up 1 base and V 4 bases, and 5 bases lay outside the gene matches. CDR1 is SGHAT, CDR2 FQNNGV, per germline. The CDR3 loop is CASSSLAGFQETQYF. CDR3 bases: TGTGCCAGCAGCTCCCTAGCGGGCTTCCAAGAGACCCAGTACTTC.

The V call is TRBV2, the J call TRBJ1-5; 7 bases line up with TRBD1. V shed 6 bases and J 3 bases; nucleotides not matched to a gene: 8. The CDR3 sequence is 15 residues long. In germline, CDR1 is SNHLY, CDR2 FYNNEI. In DNA, the CDR3 is TGTGCCAGCAGCGCTCGACAGGGCCCCAATCAGCCCCAGCATTTT. Amino acids: CASSARQGPNQPQHF.

A single count supports this clone. V and J are TRBV7-8 and TRBJ1-6; 7 nucleotides agree with TRBD1. This CDR3 is built from 17 residues. Unmatched junction bases numbered 8, after V lost 0 bases and J lost 6 bases. CDR1 and CDR2 (germline): SGHVS, FQNEAQ. CDR3 in amino acids: CASSLAVSWDSNSPLHF. The CDR3 DNA reads TGTGCCAGCAGCTTAGCCGTATCTTGGGACAGTAATTCACCCCTCCACTTT.

This clone has only one observation. The chain employs TRBV5-8 and TRBJ2-3; D gene uncertain. Trimming left V 0 bases short and J 2 bases short, with 10 bases between. The germline gives CDR1 SGHTS, CDR2 YDEGEE. The length of the CDR3 is 15 residues. Written as DNA, the CDR3 is TGTGCCAGCAGCTTGGGAGTTGGAGACACAGATACGCAGTATTTT. It yields the protein CASSLGVGDTDTQYF.

The gene calls are TRBV30 and TRBJ1-2; TRBD1 is a possible D gene (6 bases). The germline V and J ends were trimmed by 1 base and 8 bases, with 20 bases remaining between them. Germline lookup yields CDR1 GTSNPN and CDR2 SVGIG (reference sequence). The length of the CDR3 is 15 residues. The CDR3 here is CAWSGGGARGRGYTF. CDR3 nucleotides: TGTGCCTGGAGTGGCGGGGGAGCCAGGGGAAGGGGCTACACCTTC.

The genes are TRBV9 and TRBJ2-6; D call uncertain. Germline V gene lookup returns CDR1 SGDLS and CDR2 YYNGEE. The CDR3 runs to 15 residues. Deletions cut 3 bases from V and 1 base from J, with 8 bases between. CDR3 nucleotides: TGTGCCAGCAGCGACACATTATCTGGGGCCAACGTCCTGACTTTC. This gives the protein CASSDTLSGANVLTF.

This chain uses TRBV2 with TRBJ2-7; the match to TRBD1 covers 8 bases. This CDR3 contains 12 residues. The V segment lost 7 bases and the J segment 6 bases; nucleotides outside the gene matches: 5. CDR1 and CDR2 (germline): SNHLY, FYNNEI. CDR3 in DNA: TGTGCCAGCATGGCCAGGGGGCGCGAGCAGTACTTC. It specifies CASMARGREQYF.

V is TRBV5-1 and J is TRBJ2-7; TRBD1 matches 7 bases. Trimming cost V 6 bases and J 1 base; bases outside gene matches: 4. The CDR3 spans 13 residues. CDR1 is SGHRS, CDR2 YFSETQ, per germline. The CDR3 here is CASNPGQSYEQYF. In DNA form, the CDR3 reads TGCGCCAGCAACCCGGGACAGTCCTACGAGCAGTACTTC. The variable domain in full, with the rest retrieved from reference TRBV5-1 and TRBJ2-7, is KAGVTQTPRYLIKTRGQQVTLSCSPISGHRSVSWYQQTPGQGLQFLFEYFSETQRNKGNFPGRFSGRQFSNSRSEMNVSTLELGDSALYLCASNPGQSYEQYFGPGTRLTVT.

The chain couples TRBV7-9 to TRBJ2-1; no firm D call. The CDR3 extends over 18 amino acids. The V gene's germline CDR1 is SEHNR and CDR2 FQNEAQ (reference sequence). Trimming stripped 3 bases from V and 0 bases from J, with 18 bases between. The CDR3 bases are TGTGCCAGCAGCTTCGGCGCCCCGACGCCTTCCTCCTACAATGAGCAGTTCTTC. Its protein product is CASSFGAPTPSSYNEQFF.

The chain links TRBV14 to TRBJ1-1, with a possible D match to TRBD1 (5 bases). The germline V gene has CDR1 SGHDN and CDR2 FVKESK. This CDR3 is 12 amino acids long. V lost 2 bases and J lost 8, with 9 bases in between. The CDR3, as DNA: TGTGCCAGCAGCCAATACAGGTGGGAAGCTTTCTTT. It is translated as CASSQYRWEAFF.

The chain is built from TRBV7-2 and TRBJ2-7; D unclear. The CDR3 runs 13 residues. Per germline, CDR1 SGHTA and CDR2 FQGNSA. Trimming removed 4 bases at V and 7 bases at J, with 14 bases between. The CDR3 region is CASSSGRSWEQYF. CDR3 in DNA: TGTGCCAGCAGCTCCGGGCGGAGTTGGGAGCAGTACTTC.

The rearrangement uses TRBV15 and TRBJ2-5; TRBD2 aligns across 8 bases. The CDR3 covers 14 residues. CDR1 and CDR2 from the germline V gene are LNHNV and YYDKDF (reference sequence). V lost 6 bases, J lost 5 bases, and 8 bases stayed unmatched. In DNA form, the CDR3 reads TGTGCCACCAGGACGGGGGGGCCTGTTGAGACCCAGTACTTC. It is translated as CATRTGGPVETQYF.

The V and J genes are TRBV6-5 and TRBJ2-2; TRBD2 matches 14 bases. Per germline, CDR1 MNHEY and CDR2 SVGAGI. Trimming removed 8 bases from V and 8 bases from J; junction bases left unmatched: 7. This CDR3 is 15 amino acids long. Here the CDR3 reads CASRGTSGSQGELFF. The CDR3 bases are TGTGCCAGCCGGGGGACTAGCGGGAGCCAGGGGGAGCTGTTTTTT.

V and J are TRBV29-1 and TRBJ2-7; unclear D gene. V lost 5 bases to trimming and J lost 0 bases, with 11 bases between them. The CDR3 totals 13 residues. Germline CDR1 reads SQVTM; CDR2 reads ANQGSEA. The CDR3 loop is CSVKPSSSYEQYF. The CDR3, as DNA: TGCAGCGTTAAGCCCTCGAGCTCCTACGAGCAGTACTTC.

In this sample, this clone turned up a few times. The chain combines TRBV30 with TRBJ2-7, with TRBD2 matching over 7 bases. Germline V lookup: CDR1 GTSNPN, CDR2 SVGIG (reference sequence). V was pared by 0 bases and J by 2 bases, with 1 base of the junction left unmatched. This CDR3 spans 13 amino acids. CDR3 coding DNA: TGTGCCTGGAGTGTGACTAGCCCCTACGAGCAGTACTTC. It translates to CAWSVTSPYEQYF.

The genes are TRBV2 and TRBJ1-1, with no clear D. The CDR3 covers 13 residues. CDR1 and CDR2 from the germline V gene are SNHLY and FYNNEI. V gave up 11 bases and J gave up 2 bases, with 15 bases separating them. CDR3 in amino acids: CAARYLLNTEAFF. CDR3 bases: TGTGCCGCGAGGTATCTTTTAAACACTGAAGCTTTCTTT.

The V gene is TRBV30, the J gene TRBJ1-1; a weak D match, TRBD1 (5 bases). Germline assignment: CDR1 GTSNPN and CDR2 SVGIG (reference sequence). CDR3 length: 14 residues. V dropped 3 bases and J dropped 1 base, with 12 bases sitting between them. The CDR3 DNA is TGTGCCTGGAGCCCGGGACCGCAGAACACTGAAGCTTTCTTT. Its protein product is CAWSPGPQNTEAFF.

This chain joins TRBV7-2 and TRBJ1-2, with 7 positions matching TRBD1. CDR3 length: 14 amino acids. Germline CDR1 and CDR2: SGHTA and FQGNSA. V shed 2 bases and J 6 bases; nucleotides not matched to a gene: 6. The CDR3 region is CASSLQRGGDGYTF. CDR3 sequence (DNA): TGTGCCAGCAGCTTACAACGAGGGGGCGATGGCTACACCTTC.

The sample holds one count of this clone. The rearrangement uses TRBV5-1 and TRBJ2-1; 15 nucleotides align to TRBD2. Germline V gives CDR1 SGHRS, CDR2 YFSETQ. This CDR3 is built from 16 residues. Trimming took 4 bases from V and 7 from J; bases not matched to a gene: 6. This CDR3 is CASSPGLAGGGNEQFF. CDR3 DNA sequence: TGCGCCAGCAGCCCGGGACTAGCGGGAGGTGGAAATGAGCAGTTCTTC.

The gene calls are TRBV6-1 and TRBJ1-2, with D possibly being TRBD1 (6 bases). V dropped 2 bases and J dropped 4 bases, with 14 bases sitting between them. Germline CDR1 is MNHNS and CDR2 is SASEGT. The length of the CDR3 is 15 residues. The CDR3 region is CASSERGGAPYGYTF. The CDR3, as DNA: TGTGCCAGCAGTGAAAGGGGGGGCGCACCCTATGGCTACACCTTC.

The chain employs TRBV11-2 and TRBJ2-1, with 12 bases that match TRBD2. V shed 4 bases and J 7 bases; nucleotides not matched to a gene: 5. This CDR3 contains 15 residues. Germline V gene sequence: CDR1 SGHAT, CDR2 FQNNGV. The CDR3 here is CASSSGLAGFNEQFF. CDR3 nucleotides: TGTGCCAGCAGCTCCGGACTAGCGGGGTTTAATGAGCAGTTCTTC.

In DNA form, the CDR3 reads TGTGCCAGCAGCCCGGACCCTAGCAATCAGCCCCAGCATTTT. As protein: CASSPDPSNQPQHF. This chain uses TRBV5-6 with TRBJ1-5; D gene uncertain. V lost 4 bases, J lost 0 bases, and 8 bases lay in between. The CDR3 is made up of 14 amino acids. Germline values: CDR1 SGHDT, CDR2 YYEEEE.

V is TRBV19 and J is TRBJ2-5; D gene uncertain. The CDR3 contains 11 residues. V gave up 5 bases and J gave up 1 base, with 2 bases separating them. CDR1 is LNHDA, CDR2 SQIVND, per germline (reference sequence). CDR3 nucleotide sequence: TGTGCCAGTAGTCTCCAAGAGACCCAGTACTTC. It translates to CASSLQETQYF.

The V call is TRBV19, the J call TRBJ1-5; weak D call: TRBD1 (5 bases). The ends were cut back, 3 bases at V and 7 bases at J, with 16 bases in the middle. Looked up from germline, CDR1 is LNHDA and CDR2 is SQIVND (reference sequence). This CDR3 contains 15 residues. For the CDR3, the DNA is TGTGCCAGTAGTATCGGGACCCCTGGGAGACAGCCCCAGCATTTT. The encoded protein is CASSIGTPGRQPQHF.

The chain combines TRBV27 with TRBJ2-2, with D uncertain. Between the trimmed V and J ends, which lost 6 bases and 6 bases, there was a span of 8 bases. Germline V gene lookup returns CDR1 MNHEY and CDR2 SMNVEV (reference sequence). This CDR3 contains 12 residues. CDR3 sequence: CASSLSSGELFF. CDR3 coding DNA: TGTGCCAGCAGCCTTTCGTCCGGGGAGCTGTTTTTT.

The chain has TRBV4-1 and TRBJ1-2; maybe TRBD1 (5 bases). CDR3 size: 13 residues. CDR1 and CDR2 (germline): MGHRA, YSYEKL. V lost 5 bases and J 6 bases, leaving 13 bases between the germline ends. As DNA, the CDR3 is TGCGCCAGCAGCTCTGGGGGGGAAAATGGCTACACCTTC. It yields the protein CASSSGGENGYTF.